Included here is one TCR beta chain sequence, with context. This entry is derived from a study of cytomegalovirus exposure and HLA in healthy donors. PCR primers comprised 60 Vbeta and 13 Jbeta primers. The repertoire was sequenced with immunoSEQ multiplex PCR; TCRdb's copy has only in-frame clones and lacks some. This table holds about 270,000 clones, roughly 70% found once. V shed 2 bases, J shed 5 bases, and the junction held 9 bases outside the gene matches. CDR3 length: 17 amino acids. Germline V gene sequence: CDR1 MNHEY, CDR2 SMNVEV (reference sequence). The sequencing input was PBMCs. The clonotype comes from a female donor in good health and CMV-seronegative. V and J are TRBV27 and TRBJ2-7, with 13 positions matching TRBD2. CDR3 protein: CASSLMFGLAGVNEQYF. Here the CDR3 DNA reads TGTGCCAGCAGTTTAATGTTCGGACTAGCGGGAGTCAACGAGCAGTACTTC.